Reported below is one T cell receptor (beta chain). The entry originates in a study of technical replicates of blood from a handful of donors. This table comes from immunoSEQ multiplex PCR, and its TCRdb copy is limited to in-frame clones, with some not included. The sample holds roughly 79,000 clones; approximately 75% are singletons and the top ten take around 3.9%. The sequenced material came from PBMCs. The sequence was collected from a human donor in good health. Some clones in this sample may be carry-over from other donors' samples.

The CDR3 spells CASTLEGEGNTIYF. In nucleotides, the CDR3 is TGTGCCAGCACCCTAGAGGGGGAGGGAAACACCATATATTTT. The chain joins TRBV21-1 to TRBJ1-3; the tabulated D call, TRBD1, remains unverified against the DNA. TRBV21-1 is a known pseudogene. The CDR3 length is 14 residues.